A selection of T cell receptor beta chains follows, all from one sample in a study of blood T cells in healthy people across ages. In TCRdb, the 5' RACE reads were re-called with MiXCR into one record per CDR3 protein. This sample yields about 730,000 distinct CDR3 sequences, of which approximately 39% are seen a single time; around a fifth belongs to the top ten. Sequencing was carried out using blood. These receptors all come from a woman aged 60-75 years in good health. The CDR3 runs from the conserved cysteine through the conserved F or W. The D gene is left open where the match is weak. Size values are once, few and many counts, or a class for expanded clones, and some rows have none.

TRBJ2-3 | TRBV19 | few | TRBD2 | CASSMGLAGAVDTQYF | TGTGCCAGTAGTATGGGACTAGCGGGAGCGGTAGATACGCAGTATTTT
TRBJ2-1 | TRBV6-2/TRBV6-3 | - | TRBD2 | CASSYGGRATYNEQFF | TGTGCCAGCAGTTACGGAGGGAGGGCCACCTACAATGAGCAGTTCTTC
TRBJ2-7 | TRBV6-5 | once | - | CASSSILTGTLAEQYF | TGTGCCAGCAGTTCCATATTAACAGGGACCCTGGCCGAGCAGTACTTC
TRBJ1-2 | TRBV6-2/TRBV6-3 | - | TRBD1 | CASSPRTGHYGYTF | TGTGCCAGCAGCCCTAGGACAGGTCACTATGGCTACACCTTC
TRBJ2-3 | TRBV7-9 | few | TRBD2 | CASSFSGSGRGDTQYF | TGTGCCAGCAGCTTTAGCGGGAGCGGCCGTGGAGATACGCAGTATTTT
TRBJ2-3 | TRBV7-2 | - | - | CASSSRGDMSIDTQYF | TGTGCCAGCAGCTCACGGGGGGACATGAGTATAGATACGCAGTATTTT
TRBJ2-1 | TRBV7-3 | - | - | CASSLNPAGPRYYNEQFF | TGTGCCAGCAGCTTAAACCCCGCGGGGCCGCGGTACTACAATGAGCAGTTCTTC
TRBJ1-4 | TRBV4-3 | - | - | CASSQEAGPSEKLFF | TGCGCCAGCAGCCAAGAGGCAGGCCCTTCTGAAAAACTGTTTTTT
TRBJ2-1 | TRBV27 | - | - | CASSAFPIPGSHEQFF | TGTGCCAGCAGTGCCTTCCCCATTCCAGGGTCCCACGAGCAGTTCTTC
TRBJ2-4 | TRBV7-2 | - | TRBD1 | CASSPDRGGNIQYF | TGTGCCAGCAGCCCCGACAGGGGTGGAAACATTCAGTACTTC
TRBJ2-7 | TRBV7-2 | - | TRBD1 | CASSLTGGASYEQYF | TGTGCCAGCAGCTTGACAGGGGGCGCAAGCTACGAGCAGTACTTC
TRBJ2-1 | TRBV4-3 | many | - | CASSQDPGLYNEQFF | TGCGCCAGCAGCCAAGATCCTGGACTCTACAATGAGCAGTTCTTC
TRBJ2-5 | TRBV3-1 | - | TRBD2 | CASSQGYPTSGTQETQYF | TGTGCCAGCAGCCAAGGATATCCGACTAGCGGGACACAAGAGACCCAGTACTTC
TRBJ1-2 | TRBV5-1 | few | TRBD1 | CASSLQGALYGYTF | TGCGCCAGCAGCTTACAGGGGGCCCTCTATGGCTACACCTTC
TRBJ2-1 | TRBV5-1 | few | TRBD2 | CASSSTSGINEQFF | TGCGCCAGCAGCTCGACTAGCGGGATCAATGAGCAGTTCTTC
TRBJ2-5 | TRBV20-1 | - | TRBD1 | CSATTGKETQYF | TGCAGTGCTACGACAGGGAAAGAGACCCAGTACTTC
TRBJ2-7 | TRBV28 | many | - | CASSRGALSSYEQYF | TGTGCCAGCAGTCGGGGGGCCCTGAGCTCCTACGAGCAGTACTTC
TRBJ2-7 | TRBV6-5 | - | TRBD2 | CASTSGSGPYNEQYF | TGTGCCAGCACTAGCGGTAGCGGCCCCTACAATGAGCAGTACTTC
TRBJ1-6 | TRBV2 | few | - | CASSDGNSPLHF | TGTGCCAGCAGTGATGGCAATTCACCCCTCCACTTT
TRBJ2-7 | TRBV18 | few | TRBD2 | CASSPREYEQYF | TGTGCCAGCTCACCGCGGGAGTACGAGCAGTACTTC
TRBJ2-5 | TRBV25-1 | - | TRBD1 | CASSVTDRGPYDEQYF | TGTGCCAGCAGTGTCACCGACAGGGGTCCCTACGATGAGCAGTACTTC
TRBJ1-5 | TRBV29-1 | - | - | CSVLLHREGQPQHF | TGCAGCGTTCTCCTACACCGGGAAGGTCAGCCCCAGCATTTT
TRBJ1-1 | TRBV5-5 | - | - | CASSHNILEGGMNTEAFF | TGTGCCAGCAGTCATAACATCCTAGAGGGGGGGATGAACACTGAAGCTTTCTTT
TRBJ2-5 | TRBV20-1 | few | TRBD1 | CSASTGGAETQYF | TGCAGTGCAAGCACAGGGGGCGCCGAGACCCAGTACTTC
TRBJ2-4 | TRBV20-1 | - | TRBD1 | CSARGQDRVAKNIQYF | TGCAGTGCTAGAGGGCAGGACAGGGTAGCCAAAAACATTCAGTACTTC
TRBJ1-2 | TRBV6-5 | - | - | CASSPSHRASYGYTF | TGTGCCAGCAGTCCTTCACACAGGGCCTCCTATGGCTACACCTTC
TRBJ2-1 | TRBV7-9 | few | TRBD2 | CAGTSGRAPQNEQFF | TGTGCCGGAACGAGCGGGAGGGCGCCCCAAAATGAGCAGTTCTTC
TRBJ2-2 | TRBV4-2 | - | TRBD2 | CASSQVRGLVGTGELFF | TGTGCCAGCAGCCAAGTTCGGGGACTAGTTGGAACCGGGGAGCTGTTTTTT
TRBJ2-5 | TRBV20-1 | - | - | CSAREIARQETQYF | TGCAGTGCTAGAGAAATAGCTCGACAAGAGACCCAGTACTTC
TRBJ1-4 | TRBV4-3 | - | - | CASSQDRDWVDEKLFF | TGCGCCAGCAGCCAAGACCGGGACTGGGTTGATGAAAAACTGTTTTTT
TRBJ2-3 | TRBV4-1 | - | - | CVSSQENSGLSILTDTQYF | TGCGTCAGCAGCCAAGAGAATTCGGGACTCTCGATCCTCACAGATACGCAGTATTTT
TRBJ2-1 | TRBV11-2 | few | TRBD1 | CASSTGQHNEQFF | TGTGCCAGCAGCACGGGACAGCACAATGAGCAGTTCTTC
TRBJ2-7 | TRBV7-2 | many | - | CASSWKAIYEQYF | TGTGCCAGCAGCTGGAAAGCGATTTACGAGCAGTACTTC
TRBJ2-1 | TRBV6-5 | - | TRBD2 | CASSYSMTSGGPYNEQFF | TGTGCCAGCAGTTACTCGATGACTAGCGGGGGGCCGTACAATGAGCAGTTCTTC
TRBJ1-1 | TRBV6-2/TRBV6-3 | few | - | CASSERGTEAFF | TGTGCCAGCAGTGAAAGAGGCACTGAAGCTTTCTTT
TRBJ2-5 | TRBV12-3/TRBV12-4 | - | - | CASTMRSQETQYF | TGTGCCAGCACCATGAGGAGCCAAGAGACCCAGTACTTC
TRBJ2-1 | TRBV25-1 | - | TRBD2 | CASSSTGISGNQFF | TGTGCCAGCAGTAGCACCGGGATTAGCGGGAATCAGTTCTTC
TRBJ1-1 | TRBV27 | - | TRBD1 | CASSLNGQGTEAFF | TGTGCCAGCAGTTTAAATGGACAGGGCACTGAAGCTTTCTTT
TRBJ2-7 | TRBV5-6 | once | - | CASSLGRGKPYF | TGTGCCAGCAGCTTGGGACGCGGTAAACCGTACTTC
TRBJ2-7 | TRBV5-1 | - | TRBD1 | CASSLGPGQDHEQYF | TGCGCCAGCAGCTTGGGACCGGGACAGGACCACGAGCAGTACTTC
TRBJ2-3 | TRBV4-2 | - | TRBD2 | CASSLPGTSGGGSTDTQYF | TGTGCCAGCAGCCTGCCTGGGACTAGCGGGGGGGGGAGCACAGATACGCAGTATTTT
TRBJ2-3 | TRBV20-1 | - | TRBD2 | CSARGVAGGTQYF | TGCAGTGCTAGGGGTGTAGCGGGAGGAACGCAGTATTTT
TRBJ2-1 | TRBV15 | many | TRBD1 | CATSRVLGTGVSYNEQFF | TGTGCCACCAGCAGAGTACTCGGGACAGGGGTTTCCTACAATGAGCAGTTCTTC
TRBJ2-3 | TRBV10-2 | few | - | CASSGDPFTDTQYF | TGCGCCAGCAGCGGGGACCCCTTCACAGATACGCAGTATTTT
TRBJ2-3 | TRBV10-3 | - | - | CAISIGQSTDTQYF | TGTGCCATCAGTATCGGACAGTCAACAGATACGCAGTATTTT
TRBJ1-2 | TRBV12-3/TRBV12-4 | - | - | CASSLAGQGKAGYTF | TGTGCCAGCAGTTTAGCCGGGCAGGGGAAGGCGGGCTACACCTTC
TRBJ2-3 | TRBV10-3 | - | TRBD2 | CAISEAPTSGGSQYF | TGTGCCATCAGTGAAGCCCCGACTAGCGGGGGTTCGCAGTATTTT
TRBJ1-5 | TRBV20-1 | few | - | CSAMTGEYQPQHF | TGCAGTGCTATGACCGGGGAATATCAGCCCCAGCATTTT
TRBJ2-7 | TRBV29-1 | - | - | CSVVGQGLKEQYF | TGCAGCGTTGTAGGGCAGGGGCTAAAAGAGCAGTACTTC
TRBJ1-4 | TRBV7-9 | - | - | CASSLTFEKLFF | TGTGCCAGCAGCTTAACATTCGAAAAACTGTTTTTT
TRBJ1-3 | TRBV28 | once | - | CASSFVHSSGNTIYF | TGTGCCAGCAGTTTCGTCCACAGCTCTGGAAACACCATATATTTT
TRBJ1-5 | TRBV10-3 | - | - | CAISESSAGGNQPQHF | TGTGCCATCAGTGAGTCTTCGGCAGGGGGCAATCAGCCCCAGCATTTT
TRBJ2-2 | TRBV20-1 | once | - | CSASPLNQANTGELFF | TGCAGTGCTAGTCCCTTAAACCAGGCGAACACCGGGGAGCTGTTTTTT
TRBJ2-7 | TRBV15 | - | TRBD1 | CATSRAATGGGYEQYF | TGTGCCACCAGCAGAGCCGCGACAGGGGGCGGCTACGAGCAGTACTTC
TRBJ1-6 | TRBV4-2 | - | - | CASSQEGHGGSNSPLHF | TGTGCCAGCAGCCAAGAGGGACACGGAGGAAGTAATTCACCCCTCCACTTT
TRBJ2-7 | TRBV4-2 | - | - | CASSQAGGWGSYEQYF | TGTGCCAGCAGCCAAGCGGGCGGGTGGGGATCCTACGAGCAGTACTTC
TRBJ2-5 | TRBV5-5 | - | - | CASSLGTETQYF | TGTGCCAGCAGCTTGGGTACGGAGACCCAGTACTTC
TRBJ1-1 | TRBV30 | many | TRBD1 | CAWGTGGGKTEAFF | TGTGCCTGGGGGACAGGGGGCGGCAAGACTGAAGCTTTCTTT